This entry lists 26 T cell receptor beta chains sequenced from one sample in a study of cytomegalovirus exposure and HLA in healthy donors (TCRdb year 2017). The library was obtained by the immunoSEQ multiplex PCR assay. For the multiplex PCR, a mixture combining 60 forward primers for TCR Vbeta segments and 13 reverse primers for TCR Jbeta segments was used. TCRdb stores this immuneACCESS table with in-frame sequences only. Part of the clones is absent; in the studies checked, under half of the shortfall reflects unresolved V genes, and no reason is known for the rest. The sample table contains approximately 140,000 clones; only one count was recorded for roughly 80% of them. The ten biggest clones cover approximately 3.7% of the sample. The sample comprised PBMCs. These receptor sequences come from a human donor in good health.

The chain has TRBV9 and TRBJ2-1, with 7 bases fitting TRBD2. The J segment lost 4 bases and the V segment lost 4 bases, leaving 8 bases of the junction unmatched. CDR1 SGDLS and CDR2 YYNGEE come from the germline V gene. This CDR3 is built from 15 residues. DNA for the CDR3: TGTGCCAGCAGCCCTCGGGACTACTCATACAATGAGCAGTTCTTC. Translating it yields CASSPRDYSYNEQFF.

V is TRBV2 and J is TRBJ1-2, with TRBD1 identical over 9 bases. Germline CDR1 reads SNHLY; CDR2 reads FYNNEI. V dropped 1 base and J dropped 7; count of bases not matched to a gene: 4. The CDR3 has 14 amino acids. The CDR3 nucleotides are TGTGCCAGCAGTGAAGACAGGGGGCTATTTGGCTACACCTTC. Its protein is CASSEDRGLFGYTF.

The chain couples TRBV27 to TRBJ2-3, with D unresolved. This CDR3 spans 14 amino acids. Germline V lookup: CDR1 MNHEY, CDR2 SMNVEV (reference sequence). V shed 3 bases and J shed 2 bases, with 9 bases lying between them. CDR3 nucleotides: TGTGCCAGCAGTTTCTCTCTCGTCACAGATACGCAGTATTTT. Its protein product is CASSFSLVTDTQYF.

The chain has TRBV6-1 and TRBJ1-5; D is unresolved. V lost 6 bases and J 6 bases, leaving 18 bases between the germline ends. There are 15 residues in the CDR3. Germline V lookup: CDR1 MNHNS, CDR2 SASEGT. CDR3 in DNA: TGTGCCAGCAGAGCCCTGCGGGGTGAAGGTCAGCCCCAGCATTTT. This codes for CASRALRGEGQPQHF.

CDR3 in amino acids: CASSSGTGGNQPQHF. For the CDR3, the DNA is TGTGCCAGCAGTAGCGGGACAGGCGGCAATCAGCCCCAGCATTTT. The chain links TRBV28 to TRBJ1-5; 8 bases align to TRBD1. Per germline, CDR1 MDHEN and CDR2 SYDVKM. V lost 5 bases, J lost 2 bases, and 5 bases stayed unmatched. This CDR3 is built from 15 residues.

This chain links TRBV11-2 with TRBJ1-2, with 11 bases aligning to TRBD1. CDR3 length: 17 residues. Germline lookup yields CDR1 SGHAT and CDR2 FQNNGV. J was trimmed by 5 bases and V by 4 bases; bases with no gene match: 12. This CDR3 reads CASSSRTGGLSRYGYTF. In nucleotides, the CDR3 is TGTGCCAGCAGCTCACGGACAGGGGGCCTCTCGAGGTATGGCTACACCTTC.

V gene TRBV2 combines with J gene TRBJ1-1; D might be TRBD1 (5 bases). Trimming stripped 8 bases from V and 5 bases from J, with 15 bases between. This CDR3 comprises 13 residues. The V gene's germline CDR1 is SNHLY and CDR2 FYNNEI. The CDR3 sequence: CASRRVVMTEAFF. The CDR3 DNA reads TGTGCCAGCCGCAGGGTTGTTATGACTGAAGCTTTCTTT. The entire variable domain, with the rest obtained from reference TRBV2 and TRBJ1-1, is as follows: EPEVTQTPSHQVTQMGQEVILRCVPISNHLYFYWYRQILGQKVEFLVSFYNNEISEKSEIFDDQFSVERPDGSNFTLKIRSTKLEDSAMYFCASRRVVMTEAFFGQGTRLTVV.

The rearrangement uses TRBV7-2 and TRBJ2-1, with 7 bases that match TRBD2. The germline V gene has CDR1 SGHTA and CDR2 FQGNSA. With 7 bases clipped from V and 3 bases from J, the junction kept 9 bases outside the gene matches. There are 15 residues in the CDR3. The CDR3 is CASNQAGSLYNEQFF. DNA for the CDR3: TGTGCCAGCAACCAAGCGGGGAGTCTCTACAATGAGCAGTTCTTC.

This sequence joins TRBV7-8 and TRBJ2-7; D is unresolved. The CDR3 is 15 residues long. The V end lost 1 base, the J end lost 1 base, and 11 bases lay between the germline ends. Germline lookup yields CDR1 SGHVS and CDR2 FQNEAQ. The CDR3 loop reads CASSLVPQFSYEQYF. The CDR3 bases are TGTGCCAGCAGCTTAGTACCCCAGTTTTCCTACGAGCAGTACTTC.

V is TRBV18 and J is TRBJ1-2; 7 bases map to TRBD1. J was trimmed by 1 base and V by 0 bases; bases with no gene match: 5. The CDR3 totals 16 residues. CDR1 is KGHSH, CDR2 LQKENI, per germline. The CDR3 here is CASSPPQGGLNYGYTF. CDR3 nucleotides: TGTGCCAGCTCACCACCCCAGGGGGGCCTTAACTATGGCTACACCTTC.

The chain uses TRBV6-4 and TRBJ2-6; 10 nucleotides align to TRBD1. J lost 2 bases, V lost 3 bases, and 1 base had no gene match. CDR1 is MRHNA, CDR2 SNTAGT, per germline. This CDR3 is built from 16 residues. DNA of the CDR3: TGTGCCAGCAGTGAGGGGACAGGGGCTGGGGCCAACGTCCTGACTTTC. This codes for CASSEGTGAGANVLTF.

The chain joins TRBV5-6 to TRBJ2-1, with D perhaps matching TRBD1 (6 bases). The V gene lost 2 bases and the J gene lost 0 bases, with 12 bases spanning the gap. The CDR3 covers 16 residues. Germline V gene sequence: CDR1 SGHDT, CDR2 YYEEEE. In DNA form, the CDR3 reads TGTGCCAGCAGCTTCCGGGACATGAGCTCCTACAATGAGCAGTTCTTC. Amino acid sequence: CASSFRDMSSYNEQFF. Supplemented by reference TRBV5-6 and TRBJ2-1, the full variable domain reads DAGVTQSPTHLIKTRGQQVTLRCSPKSGHDTVSWYQQALGQGPQFIFQYYEEEERQRGNFPDRFSGHQFPNYSSELNVNALLLGDSALYLCASSFRDMSSYNEQFFGPGTRLTVL.

V is TRBV2 and J is TRBJ1-2, with D tentatively TRBD1 (6 bases). Germline loops: CDR1 SNHLY, CDR2 FYNNEI. CDR3 length equals 16 residues. The V gene lost 0 bases and the J gene lost 5 bases, with 16 bases spanning the gap. DNA of the CDR3: TGTGCCAGCAGTGAAGCGTGGTCAGGGGCTGGGTATGGCTACACCTTC. Translated, it gives CASSEAWSGAGYGYTF.

The rearrangement joins TRBV6-1 to TRBJ1-1, with D possibly being TRBD1 (6 bases). This CDR3 has 14 amino acids. CDR1 MNHNS and CDR2 SASEGT come from the germline V gene. Trimming pared 10 bases from V and 5 bases from J, leaving 20 bases between. The CDR3 bases are TGTGCCATCCTCCGTTCAACAGGGTGGACTGAAGCTTTCTTT. It encodes CAILRSTGWTEAFF.

The chain carries TRBV13 and TRBJ2-1; 11 bases line up with TRBD1. V was pared by 3 bases and J by 9 bases, with 7 bases of the junction left unmatched. The CDR3 extends over 15 amino acids. The V gene's germline CDR1 is PRHDT and CDR2 FYEKMQ (reference sequence). CDR3 sequence (DNA): TGTGCCAGCAGCTTTGGGGACAGGGGGTATAGTGAGCAGTTCTTC. Translation gives CASSFGDRGYSEQFF.

The chain couples TRBV19 to TRBJ1-5; D unclear. The CDR3 extends over 15 amino acids. Germline CDR1 is LNHDA and CDR2 is SQIVND (reference sequence). Trimming shortened V by 6 bases and J by 4 bases, and 16 bases separated the two germline ends. CDR3 residues: CASSILGGSNQPQHF. The CDR3 region has the DNA TGTGCCAGTAGCATTTTGGGCGGGTCGAATCAGCCCCAGCATTTT.

The chain has TRBV30 and TRBJ1-2, with D unresolved. The CDR3 runs 8 residues. The germline gives CDR1 GTSNPN, CDR2 SVGIG (reference sequence). Trimming cost V 4 bases and J 13 bases, with 7 bases left between them. For the CDR3, the DNA is TGTGCCTGGAATCCCTTCACCTTC. Amino acid sequence: CAWNPFTF.

This rearrangement joins TRBV7-2 to TRBJ2-7, with a possible D match to TRBD1 (6 bases). The CDR3 length is 15 residues. Germline assignment: CDR1 SGHTA and CDR2 FQGNSA. Trimming took 5 bases from V and 6 from J, leaving 20 bases between them. Here the CDR3 DNA reads TGTGCCAGCAGCATAAATCAGGGGCGTCTAGTCGAGCAGTACTTC. Its protein is CASSINQGRLVEQYF.

The chain joins TRBV14 to TRBJ1-4; 9 nucleotides match TRBD1. Germline-derived CDR1 and CDR2 are SGHDN and FVKESK. CDR3 size: 15 residues. V shed 3 bases and J 8 bases; nucleotides not matched to a gene: 7. The CDR3: CASSHYRGPEEKLFF. CDR3 DNA sequence: TGTGCCAGCAGCCACTACAGGGGGCCGGAAGAAAAACTGTTTTTT.

In DNA form, the CDR3 reads TGTGCCAGCAGGATAGCGGGAGGGAGCACAGATACGCAGTATTTT. Its translation: CASRIAGGSTDTQYF. The chain has TRBV6-5 and TRBJ2-3; TRBD2 agrees at 11 bases. With 6 bases clipped from V and 0 bases from J, the junction kept 2 bases outside the gene matches. Germline V gives CDR1 MNHEY, CDR2 SVGAGI. The CDR3 has 15 amino acids.

This clone has more than one count but fewer than ten. The gene calls are TRBV7-2 and TRBJ1-5; TRBD1 is a possible D gene (6 bases). Germline CDR1 and CDR2: SGHTA and FQGNSA. V lost 5 bases, J lost 0 bases, and 14 bases lay in between. The CDR3 covers 16 residues. The CDR3 DNA reads TGTGCCAGCAGCCGGGACACGCTACTTAGCAATCAGCCCCAGCATTTT. It is translated as CASSRDTLLSNQPQHF.

This rearrangement joins TRBV4-2 to TRBJ2-7; possibly TRBD2 for D (5 bases). V was cut by 4 bases and J by 3 bases, with 10 bases left in between. This CDR3 has 13 amino acids. Germline lookup yields CDR1 LGHNA and CDR2 YNFKEQ. The CDR3 region is CASSPSRGYEQYF. For the CDR3, the DNA is TGTGCCAGCAGCCCCTCCCGGGGCTACGAGCAGTACTTC.

This clone was seen only once. The chain has TRBV10-3 and TRBJ2-1; D possibly corresponds to TRBD2 (5 bases). The CDR3 loop spans 17 amino acids. Trimming shortened V by 0 bases and J by 8 bases, and 20 bases separated the two germline ends. Germline-derived CDR1 and CDR2 are ENHRY and SYGVKD. CDR3 nucleotide sequence: TGTGCCATCAGTGAGTCCGGCGGACGAGGACGGCGGGATGAGCAGTTCTTC. The encoded protein is CAISESGGRGRRDEQFF.

V and J are TRBV19 and TRBJ2-5, with 7 nucleotides matching TRBD1. The CDR3 sequence is 15 residues long. Trimming at V came to 3 bases and at J to 4 bases, leaving 8 bases not matched to a gene. Germline V gives CDR1 LNHDA, CDR2 SQIVND (reference sequence). The CDR3 DNA reads as TGTGCCAGTAGTATCGACCGGGACAGAGGAGAGACCCAGTACTTC. It is translated as CASSIDRDRGETQYF. Supplemented by reference TRBV19 and TRBJ2-5, the full variable domain reads DGGITQSPKYLFRKEGQNVTLSCEQNLNHDAMYWYRQDPGQGLRLIYYSQIVNDFQKGDIAEGYSVSREKKESFPLTVTSAQKNPTAFYLCASSIDRDRGETQYFGPGTRLLVL.

On this clone: Germline and junction disagree at one end, which may indicate a read error. V is TRBV7-9 and J is TRBJ1-1, with 7 bases that match TRBD1. The CDR3 is 14 amino acids. Germline V CDR1 and CDR2: SEHNR, FQNEAQ (reference sequence). Written as DNA, the CDR3 is TGTTCCAGCAGGCCCCAGGGGGTATACACTGAAGCTTTCTTT. Translation gives CSSRPQGVYTEAFF. Full variable domain (remainder filled in from reference TRBV7-9 and TRBJ1-1): DTGVSQNPRHKITKRGQNVTFRCDPISEHNRLYWYRQTLGQGPEFLTYFQNEAQLEKSRLLSDRFSAERPKGSFSTLEIQRTEQGDSAMYLCSSRPQGVYTEAFFGQGTRLTVV.

The gene calls are TRBV7-2 and TRBJ2-7; 7 bases are shared with TRBD1. V lost 7 bases, J lost 4 bases, and 13 bases stayed unmatched. Germline V gene data show CDR1 as SGHTA and CDR2 as FQGNSA. The CDR3 is 15 amino acids. CDR3 nucleotides: TGTGCCAGCAACGTGAACCCGGGACAGCAATACGAGCAGTACTTC. This encodes CASNVNPGQQYEQYF.